This TCR beta chain was sequenced during a study of blood T cell repertoires in COVID-19. Looking at the study overall: Samples came from the United States, Italy and Spain, spanning acute and convalescent COVID-19.

V dropped 0 bases and J dropped 6 bases, with 12 bases sitting between them. This CDR3 has 14 residues. Germline V CDR1 and CDR2: LGHNA, YSLEER. Participants were aged 18 to 89 years from around 24 US areas. TCRdb keeps only in-frame clones here, not all; method: immunoSEQ multiplex PCR. This sample has about 330,000 clones, with about 90% found just once. The TCR comes from a woman in her thirties who had recovered from COVID-19. Sequencing used PBMCs or T cells enriched from blood (not recorded which). V usage is TRBV4-3 and J usage is TRBJ2-7; tentative D call: TRBD1 (6 bases). CDR3 DNA: TGCGCCAGCAGCCAAGAGGGGGCAGGAGGCGAGCAGTACTTC. It is translated as CASSQEGAGGEQYF.